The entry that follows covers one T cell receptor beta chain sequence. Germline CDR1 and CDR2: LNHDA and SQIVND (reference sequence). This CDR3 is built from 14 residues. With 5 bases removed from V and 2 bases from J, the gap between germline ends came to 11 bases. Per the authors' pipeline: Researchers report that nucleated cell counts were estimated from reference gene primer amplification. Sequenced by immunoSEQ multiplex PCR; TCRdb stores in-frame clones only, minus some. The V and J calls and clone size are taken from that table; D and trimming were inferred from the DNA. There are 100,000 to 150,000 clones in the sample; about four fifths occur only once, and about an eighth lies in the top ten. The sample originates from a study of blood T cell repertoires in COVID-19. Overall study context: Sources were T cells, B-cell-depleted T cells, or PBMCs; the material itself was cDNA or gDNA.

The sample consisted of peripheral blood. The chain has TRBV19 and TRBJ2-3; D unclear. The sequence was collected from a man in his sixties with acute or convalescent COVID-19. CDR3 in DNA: TGTGCCAGTAGTTGGGTGGCGGCCACAGATACGCAGTATTTT. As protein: CASSWVAATDTQYF.